The clone carrying this T cell receptor (beta chain) was counted only a few times. Its antigen remains unidentified. This may stem from a read error, because a much larger clone lies one nucleotide away. This sample was included in a study of T-cell memory formation after mild COVID-19. Findings and caveats of the study: CD4+ contracting clones lay mainly in CM and EM, CD8+ ones in EMRA. Clones that contracted from day 15 to 85 had balanced CD4/CD8; later expanders were CD4+ biased.

The CDR3 extends over 13 amino acids. Trimming stripped 7 bases from V and 1 base from J, with 10 bases between. Germline lookup yields CDR1 SNHLY and CDR2 FYNNEI. TCRdb itself ran the 5' RACE reads through MiXCR, one entry per CDR3 protein. The repertoire holds 470,000 or so distinct CDR3 sequences, with 18% as singletons. Sequencing was carried out using PBMCs or a T cell subset sorted from them (not recorded which). The genes are TRBV2 and TRBJ1-1; tentative D call: TRBD1 (5 bases). The receptor was derived from an adult woman who had mild COVID-19 (a few samples of this study predate the infection). Cell type and time point are not known. In DNA, the CDR3 is TGTGCCAGCACCTCGGGGGGGAACACTGAAGCTTTCTTT. Its translation: CASTSGGNTEAFF.